Presented here are 13 T cell receptor beta chains from one specimen sequenced in a study of CD8+ T cells in alopecia areata (dated by TCRdb to between 2018 and 2020). Library preparation was by the immunoSEQ multiplex PCR assay. RNA was extracted from all samples and reverse transcribed into cDNA, which served as template for TCR sequencing. This is the immuneACCESS table as TCRdb keeps it, with only in-frame sequences that have V and J called. A part of the clones is gone; compared with another copy, unresolved V genes explain less than half, and the rest is unexplained. Here the sample has 150,000 to 200,000 clones; 50% to 70% occur a single time. The leading ten clones occupy roughly 14% of the sample. This specimen's time point label, interpreted: baseline before oral tofacitinib. This specimen consisted of CD4+ T cells sorted from blood, obtained at week 0. The receptor source for this set is a human donor with alopecia areata.

The chain is built from TRBV19 and TRBJ1-4, with a weak D call TRBD1 (6 bases). V shed 2 bases and J shed 0 bases, with 16 bases lying between them. CDR3 length: 18 residues. Germline V gene lookup returns CDR1 LNHDA and CDR2 SQIVND (reference sequence). CDR3 protein: CASSITGYRTATNEKLFF. CDR3 DNA: TGTGCCAGTAGTATAACAGGGTATAGGACCGCAACTAATGAAAAACTGTTTTTT.

The CDR3 DNA reads TGCGCCAGCAGCTCGGGACAGGCTAGTAACTATGGCTACACCTTC. Its protein is CASSSGQASNYGYTF. The chain carries TRBV5-1 and TRBJ1-2; 8 nucleotides line up with TRBD1. Trimming took 3 bases from V and 1 from J; bases not matched to a gene: 5. Germline CDR1 reads SGHRS; CDR2 reads YFSETQ. CDR3 length: 15 residues.

There are a few counts of this clone. This chain's CDR3 is CATSRVSRSTGELFF. The CDR3 DNA is TGTGCCACCAGCAGAGTATCACGGTCCACCGGGGAGCTGTTTTTT. This chain links TRBV15 with TRBJ2-2; D is ambiguous. The CDR3 extends over 15 amino acids. Germline V CDR1 and CDR2: LNHNV, YYDKDF (reference sequence). Trimming removed 1 base from V and 4 bases from J, with 10 bases in between.

V usage is TRBV30 and J usage is TRBJ1-2; D unresolved. The germline V gene encodes CDR1 GTSNPN and CDR2 SVGIG (reference sequence). The CDR3 has 12 residues. V was trimmed by 4 bases and J by 6 bases, leaving 12 bases between them. In nucleotides, the CDR3 is TGTGCCTGGACAGATATCCTGGATGGCTACACCTTC. Translated: CAWTDILDGYTF.

This clone turned up a few times. The gene calls are TRBV30 and TRBJ2-3; D remains unclear. Trimming took 3 bases from V and 2 from J, leaving 6 bases between them. This CDR3 spans 12 amino acids. Germline V lookup: CDR1 GTSNPN, CDR2 SVGIG (reference sequence). The CDR3 spells CAWRVNTDTQYF. CDR3 DNA sequence: TGTGCCTGGAGGGTAAACACAGATACGCAGTATTTT. Supplemented by reference TRBV30 and TRBJ2-3, the full variable domain reads SQTIHQWPATLVQPVGSPLSLECTVEGTSNPNLYWYRQAAGRGLQLLFYSVGIGQISSEVPQNLSASRPQDRQFILSSKKLLLSDSGFYLCAWRVNTDTQYFGPGTRLTVL.

The sample holds many counts of this clone. V and J are TRBV10-3 and TRBJ1-2, with D tentatively TRBD1 (5 bases). The germline V gene encodes CDR1 ENHRY and CDR2 SYGVKD. This CDR3 is built from 18 residues. Trimming cost V 4 bases and J 2 bases, with 23 bases left between them. The CDR3 DNA sequence: TGTGCCATCAGTGGGTTGCAGGGAGGTCGTGTGGGGAACTATGGCTACACCTTC. Encoded protein: CAISGLQGGRVGNYGYTF.

The chain employs TRBV7-3 and TRBJ2-2; no reliable D call. Per germline, CDR1 SGHTA and CDR2 FQGTGA. Trimming cost V 4 bases and J 5 bases, with 8 bases left between them. This CDR3 comprises 13 residues. Here the CDR3 DNA reads TGTGCCAGCAGCTCCACAGAGACCGGGGAGCTGTTTTTT. Translating gives CASSSTETGELFF.

V usage is TRBV4-1 and J usage is TRBJ2-4; 9 bases line up with TRBD1. The CDR3 is made up of 14 amino acids. The germline V gene has CDR1 MGHRA and CDR2 YSYEKL. The J segment lost 8 bases and the V segment lost 2 bases, leaving 4 bases of the junction unmatched. The CDR3 sequence is CASSQWTGADIQYF. For the CDR3, the DNA is TGCGCCAGCAGCCAATGGACAGGGGCGGACATTCAGTACTTC.

In this sample, this clone turned up a few times. This chain joins TRBV11-2 and TRBJ2-7; D call uncertain. Deletions cut 1 base from V and 3 bases from J, with 13 bases between. Germline V CDR1 and CDR2: SGHAT, FQNNGV. The CDR3 sequence is 15 residues long. CDR3 amino acids: CASSLGLTAGYEQYF. In DNA form, the CDR3 reads TGTGCCAGCAGCTTAGGTTTAACCGCCGGCTACGAGCAGTACTTC.

The V gene is TRBV4-1, the J gene TRBJ1-5; D call uncertain. The germline V gene has CDR1 MGHRA and CDR2 YSYEKL. The CDR3 length is 15 residues. V was shortened by 0 bases and J by 4 bases, with 10 bases between the two germline ends. DNA for the CDR3: TGCGCCAGCAGCCAAGAGAGGGTTTGGAATCAGCCCCAGCATTTT. Amino acid sequence: CASSQERVWNQPQHF.

The chain couples TRBV30 to TRBJ1-1; 7 nucleotides line up with TRBD1. Per the germline V gene, CDR1 is GTSNPN and CDR2 is SVGIG (reference sequence). Losses at the gene ends were 2 bases for V and 6 bases for J; bases not matched to a gene: 6. The CDR3 spans 13 residues. The CDR3 protein is CAWSPDREAEAFF. The DNA of the CDR3 is TGTGCCTGGAGTCCAGACAGGGAAGCTGAAGCTTTCTTT.

The rearrangement links TRBV29-1 to TRBJ1-1; D is undetermined. With 5 bases removed from V and 6 bases from J, the gap between germline ends came to 7 bases. The CDR3 length is 10 residues. From germline, CDR1 is SQVTM and CDR2 ANQGSEA. CDR3 nucleotide sequence: TGCAGCGTTAGGTTGTCTGAAGCTTTCTTT. Translated: CSVRLSEAFF.

The chain recombines TRBV29-1 with TRBJ2-3; a weak D match, TRBD1 (5 bases). Germline CDR1 reads SQVTM; CDR2 reads ANQGSEA. There are 14 residues in the CDR3. Trimming removed 6 bases at V and 0 bases at J, with 13 bases between. Here the CDR3 reads CSVQGHPSTDTQYF. In DNA, the CDR3 is TGCAGCGTCCAAGGACACCCTAGCACAGATACGCAGTATTTT.